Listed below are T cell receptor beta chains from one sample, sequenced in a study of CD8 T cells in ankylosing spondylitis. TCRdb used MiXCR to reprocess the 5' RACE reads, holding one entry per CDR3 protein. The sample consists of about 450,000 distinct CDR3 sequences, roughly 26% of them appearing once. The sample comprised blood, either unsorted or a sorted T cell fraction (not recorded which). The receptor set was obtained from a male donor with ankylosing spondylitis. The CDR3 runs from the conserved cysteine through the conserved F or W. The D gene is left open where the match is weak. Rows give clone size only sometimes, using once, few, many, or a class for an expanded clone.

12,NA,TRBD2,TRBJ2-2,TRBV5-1,TGTGCGGGAGGGCCCGGCACCGGGGAGCTGTTTTTT,CAGGPGTGELFF
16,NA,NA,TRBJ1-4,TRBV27,TGTGCCAGCAGTTTATCGGGTACAGCGGGAAATGAAAAACTGTTTTTT,CASSLSGTAGNEKLFF
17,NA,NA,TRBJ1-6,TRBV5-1,TGCGCCAGCAGCTTGGCCTACTCCGAGGGTGATAATTCACCCCTCCACTTT,CASSLAYSEGDNSPLHF
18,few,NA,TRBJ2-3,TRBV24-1,TGTGCCACCAGTGACCGCGGGGGGGACAGGGGTAGCATAGATACGCAGTATTTT,CATSDRGGDRGSIDTQYF
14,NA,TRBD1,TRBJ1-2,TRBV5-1,TGCGCCAGCAGCCCAGAGACAGGGCACTATGGCTACACCTTC,CASSPETGHYGYTF
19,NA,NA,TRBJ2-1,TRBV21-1,TGTGCCAGCAGCAAAGTTTATATAGGACTAGCGGGAGAGCCCCATGAGCAGTTCTTC,CASSKVYIGLAGEPHEQFF
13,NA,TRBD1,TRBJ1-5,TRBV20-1,TGCAGTGCTAGACTTCAGGGGGATCAGCCCCAGCATTTT,CSARLQGDQPQHF
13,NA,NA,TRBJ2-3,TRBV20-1,TGCAGTGCCTTGGACAGATCCACAGATACGCAGTATTTT,CSALDRSTDTQYF
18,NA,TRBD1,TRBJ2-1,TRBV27,TGTGCCAGCAGTTTAGGAGGGCTTGGACAGGGCCCCTACAATGAGCAGTTCTTC,CASSLGGLGQGPYNEQFF
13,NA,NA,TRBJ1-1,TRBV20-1,TGCAGTGCTCCCCGCGGGGTTAATTCTGAAGCTTTCTTT,CSAPRGVNSEAFF
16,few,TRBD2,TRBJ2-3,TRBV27,TGTGCCAGCAAGACTAGCGGGAGGGCAGTTAGAGATACGCAGTATTTT,CASKTSGRAVRDTQYF
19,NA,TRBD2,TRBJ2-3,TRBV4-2,TGTGCCAGCAGCCAAAATCTCCTAAGGCTAGCGGGAGTAACAGATACGCAGTATTTT,CASSQNLLRLAGVTDTQYF
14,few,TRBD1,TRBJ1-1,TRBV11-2,TGTGCCAGCAGCTTATTCGGACAGGGGGAAGGAGCTTTCTTT,CASSLFGQGEGAFF
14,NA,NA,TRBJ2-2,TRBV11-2,TGTGCCAGCAGCTTGACTACCTACACCGGGGAGCTGTTTTTT,CASSLTTYTGELFF
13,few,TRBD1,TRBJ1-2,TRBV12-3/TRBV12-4,TGTGCCAGCACCATCGGGACAGGGGACGCTCTCACCTTC,CASTIGTGDALTF